One sample yielded the 9 T cell receptor beta chains listed below, sequenced in a study of T cells after yellow fever vaccination. TCRdb reprocessed the 5' RACE reads via MiXCR and lists one record per CDR3 protein. The table shows hundreds of thousands of distinct CDR3 sequences, with roughly 3.5% occurring only once. The starting material was PBMCs, obtained on the day of the yellow fever booster vaccination. The receptors were gathered from a man aged 18 to 29 who received the YFV17D yellow fever vaccine.

This clonotype was seen at least ten times. V and J are TRBV4-1 and TRBJ1-2, with TRBD1 matching over 9 bases. The germline V gene has CDR1 MGHRA and CDR2 YSYEKL. Trimming cost V 2 bases and J 8 bases; bases outside gene matches: 18. CDR3 length: 18 amino acids. For the CDR3, the DNA is TGCGCCAGCAGCCAACCATTCAGCCAAACAGGGGGCAATCACGGCTACACCTTC. The encoded protein is CASSQPFSQTGGNHGYTF.

This clonotype was picked up many times. This chain joins TRBV5-6 and TRBJ2-7; D possibly corresponds to TRBD1 (6 bases). CDR3 length equals 16 residues. CDR1 is SGHDT, CDR2 YYEEEE, per germline. The V end was cut by 2 bases, the J end by 2 bases, with 17 bases between. The chain's CDR3 is CASSFDPGHSPYEQYF. CDR3 nucleotide sequence: TGTGCCAGCAGCTTTGATCCGGGACACTCCCCCTACGAGCAGTACTTC.

This clonotype appeared many times. The chain joins TRBV5-8 to TRBJ1-1; no reliable D call. The CDR3 is made up of 15 amino acids. V lost 4 bases, J lost 3 bases, and 16 bases lay in between. Germline V gene sequence: CDR1 SGHTS, CDR2 YDEGEE. The CDR3 protein is CASSDGLPGDTEAFF. The CDR3 DNA reads TGTGCCAGCAGCGACGGACTGCCTGGGGACACTGAAGCTTTCTTT. The whole variable domain, filled in from reference TRBV5-8 and TRBJ1-1, reads EAGVTQSPTHLIKTRGQQATLRCSPISGHTSVYWYQQALGLGLQFLLWYDEGEERNRGNFPPRFSGRQFPNYSSELNVNALELEDSALYLCASSDGLPGDTEAFFGQGTRLTVV.

The rearrangement uses TRBV7-2 and TRBJ2-7; D might be TRBD2 (5 bases). CDR1 SGHTA and CDR2 FQGNSA come from the germline V gene. V was cut by 3 bases and J by 8 bases, with 11 bases left in between. The CDR3 spans 12 residues. CDR3 sequence reads: CASSFPSGKQYV. CDR3 nucleotides: TGTGCCAGCAGCTTCCCCTCCGGGAAGCAGTACGTC.

V gene TRBV12-3 or TRBV12-4 combines with J gene TRBJ2-4, with D possibly called TRBD1 or TRBD2 (6 bases each). V was shortened by 5 bases and J by 8 bases, with 16 bases between the two germline ends. This CDR3 spans 14 amino acids. CDR3 in DNA: TGTGCCAGCAGTCTTACAGGGAGGATGGACATTCAGTACTTC. Protein sequence: CASSLTGRMDIQYF.

This clonotype was seen at least ten times. CDR3 bases: TGCAGTGCTAGAGCCGGAGGACAGGGAAATGAAAAACTGTTTTTT. Protein product: CSARAGGQGNEKLFF. This rearrangement joins TRBV20-1 to TRBJ1-4; 8 positions agree with TRBD1. Trimming took 1 base from V and 5 from J; bases not matched to a gene: 6. The CDR3 loop spans 15 amino acids. CDR1 is DFQATT, CDR2 SNEGSKA, per germline (reference sequence).

The chain carries TRBV11-2 and TRBJ1-5; TRBD1 matches 7 bases. Germline CDR1 SGHAT, CDR2 FQNNGV. The CDR3 has 14 residues. The trim removed 6 bases at V and 2 bases at J, leaving 4 bases unmatched. CDR3 region: CASSSDRGNQPQHF. CDR3 DNA sequence: TGTGCCAGCAGTTCCGACAGGGGCAATCAGCCCCAGCATTTT.

Many counts were recorded for this clonotype. The chain uses TRBV29-1 and TRBJ2-1; D is perhaps TRBD1 or TRBD2 (5 bases each). Germline assignment: CDR1 SQVTM and CDR2 ANQGSEA. The V and J ends lost 6 bases and 0 bases respectively, with 15 bases between them. The CDR3 length is 15 residues. Here the CDR3 DNA reads TGCAGCGTGGGACGGACATTAAGCTCCTACAATGAGCAGTTCTTC. Its protein product is CSVGRTLSSYNEQFF.

The chain joins TRBV20-1 to TRBJ2-1, with no clear D. This CDR3 region has 13 residues. CDR1 DFQATT and CDR2 SNEGSKA come from the germline V gene (reference sequence). V dropped 3 bases and J dropped 6 bases, with 12 bases sitting between them. The DNA of the CDR3 is TGCAGTGCTAGCGGCCTCCCGGGCAATGAGCAGTTCTTC. Translated: CSASGLPGNEQFF.